This is a list of T cell receptor beta chains from one sample in a study of T cells in Graves' hyperthyroidism and ophthalmopathy. MiXCR, applied by TCRdb to the multiplex PCR reads, yields one record per CDR3 protein. The table has about 280,000 distinct CDR3 sequences, 20% to 30% seen once. The sequenced sample consisted of blood. The receptors originated from a man aged 35 to 55 with Graves' hyperthyroidism that later progressed to Graves' ophthalmopathy. The CDR3 runs from the conserved cysteine through the conserved F or W. The order of the fields is J gene, V gene, clone size, D gene, CDR3 DNA, CDR3 protein. D genes are given only for firm matches. The size entry is marked missing in some rows and otherwise reads once, few, many or a size class.

J: TRBJ2-7
V: TRBV10-3
size: many
D: TRBD2
DNA: TGTGCCATCAGCGGAACAGCAGCGGGAGTATACGAGCAGTACTTC
CDR3: CAISGTAAGVYEQYF

J: TRBJ1-5
V: TRBV18
size: .
D: .
DNA: TGTGCCAGCTCCTCGAATGGTGGACAGTTCAATCAGCCCCAGCATTTT
CDR3: CASSSNGGQFNQPQHF

J: TRBJ2-2
V: TRBV28
size: .
D: .
DNA: TGTGCCAGCAGTTTAACCCTAGGGGCCTTGACCGGGGAGCTGTTTTTT
CDR3: CASSLTLGALTGELFF

J: TRBJ1-1
V: TRBV30
size: .
D: TRBD1
DNA: TGTGTCTGTCGGGGACAGGCGAACACTGAAGCTTTCTTT
CDR3: CVCRGQANTEAFF

J: TRBJ1-1
V: TRBV11-1
size: many
D: .
DNA: TGTGCCAGCAGCTTATTGTTGGTGAACACTGAAGCTTTCTTT
CDR3: CASSLLLVNTEAFF

J: TRBJ1-1
V: TRBV29-1
size: .
D: .
DNA: TGCAGCGCAGGAAGGAACACTGAAGCTTTCTTT
CDR3: CSAGRNTEAFF

J: TRBJ2-7
V: TRBV6-4
size: many
D: TRBD1
DNA: TGTGCCAGCAGACCCATTCCGGGACAGGGTGGTGGTGGTATCTACGAGCAGTACTTC
CDR3: CASRPIPGQGGGGIYEQYF

J: TRBJ1-5
V: TRBV6-5
size: many
D: .
DNA: TGTGCCAGCCGGACGGGGGGCCGAGCCAATCAGCCCCAGCATTTT
CDR3: CASRTGGRANQPQHF

J: TRBJ2-5
V: TRBV12-3/TRBV12-4
size: many
D: .
DNA: TGTGCCAGCAGTTTCGGGGGGCCGGGGACCCAGTACTTC
CDR3: CASSFGGPGTQYF

J: TRBJ1-1
V: TRBV15
size: once
D: TRBD1
DNA: TGTGCCACCAGCATGAGGGGGCTAAACACTGAAGCTTTCTTT
CDR3: CATSMRGLNTEAFF

J: TRBJ2-2
V: TRBV12-3/TRBV12-4
size: .
D: TRBD2
DNA: TGTGCCAGCAGTTTAGGTGCCACTAGCGGGAGTACCGGGGAGCTGTTTTTT
CDR3: CASSLGATSGSTGELFF

J: TRBJ1-1
V: TRBV5-1
size: many
D: .
DNA: TGCGCCAGCACCTGGGGGGGGAACACTGAAGCTTTCTTT
CDR3: CASTWGGNTEAFF

J: TRBJ2-2
V: TRBV15
size: many
D: .
DNA: TGTGCCACCAGCAGAGATGGGGCGCCTTACACCGGGGAGCTGTTTTTT
CDR3: CATSRDGAPYTGELFF

J: TRBJ1-1
V: TRBV7-3
size: many
D: .
DNA: TGTGCCAGCTTTCCCGCCCAGGCGCGGGGTGGAAACACTGAAGCTTTCTTT
CDR3: CASFPAQARGGNTEAFF

J: TRBJ2-2
V: TRBV14
size: many
D: .
DNA: TGTGCCAGCAGCCAAGCCGAGGCACCTCACACCGGGGAGCTGTTTTTT
CDR3: CASSQAEAPHTGELFF

J: TRBJ1-3
V: TRBV9
size: many
D: TRBD1
DNA: TGTGCCAGCAGCACCCTACCGGGACAGGGGGCATCAGGAAACACCATATATTTT
CDR3: CASSTLPGQGASGNTIYF

J: TRBJ1-3
V: TRBV28
size: many
D: .
DNA: TGTGCCAGCAAACAAGGGATCTCTGGAAACACCATATATTTT
CDR3: CASKQGISGNTIYF

J: TRBJ1-2
V: TRBV19
size: many
D: TRBD1
DNA: TGTGCCAGTAGTATCGTCCCCCAGGGGGAGGCCTATGGCTACACCTTC
CDR3: CASSIVPQGEAYGYTF

J: TRBJ1-1
V: TRBV12-3/TRBV12-4
size: .
D: .
DNA: TGTGCCAGCAGCCCAGGTAAGGGTACTGAAGCTTTCTTT
CDR3: CASSPGKGTEAFF

J: TRBJ1-1
V: TRBV30
size: many
D: .
DNA: TGTGCCTGGGGGAGACCGAACACTGAAGCTTTCTTT
CDR3: CAWGRPNTEAFF

J: TRBJ2-3
V: TRBV20-1
size: .
D: .
DNA: TGCAGTGCTAGAAAAGGATGGAGGTATTTT
CDR3: CSARKGWRYF

J: TRBJ1-2
V: TRBV12-3/TRBV12-4
size: many
D: .
DNA: TGTGCCAGCAGTTTTAGCCTTGACACCGCCGCGAACTATGGCTACACCTTC
CDR3: CASSFSLDTAANYGYTF

J: TRBJ1-6
V: TRBV6-1
size: .
D: .
DNA: TGTGCCAGCAGTGAAGGGACAGTGATTTCACCCCTCCACTTT
CDR3: CASSEGTVISPLHF